The 20 T cell receptor beta chains presented below share a single source sample, sequenced in a study of identifying expanded T cells in peripheral blood. The table came from immunoSEQ multiplex PCR; TCRdb's copy has only in-frame clones and leaves some out. The sample records tens of thousands of clones, 70% to 90% being singletons. The specimen sequenced was blood. The receptors shown here come from a person between 18 and 75 years old in good health.

DNA of the CDR3: TGTGCCAGCAGCCCCCCCTTCTCTGGGGACCAAGAGACCCAGTACTTC. Residues: CASSPPFSGDQETQYF. V usage is TRBV7-6 and J usage is TRBJ2-5; D gene uncertain. Germline values: CDR1 SGHVS, CDR2 FNYEAQ. Trimming cost V 5 bases and J 0 bases, with 16 bases left between them. The CDR3 length is 16 residues.

This chain uses TRBV27 with TRBJ1-5, with D uncertain. Germline values: CDR1 MNHEY, CDR2 SMNVEV (reference sequence). V was cut by 6 bases and J by 10 bases, with 16 bases left in between. The CDR3 is 13 residues long. This CDR3 reads CASRSGSMGPQHF. The DNA for the CDR3 is TGTGCCAGCAGATCGGGCTCGATGGGACCCCAGCATTTT.

The gene calls are TRBV10-3 and TRBJ1-5, with a weak D call TRBD1 (5 bases). V was cut by 6 bases and J by 5 bases, with 14 bases left in between. Germline assignment: CDR1 ENHRY and CDR2 SYGVKD. CDR3 length equals 14 residues. The CDR3 nucleotides are TGTGCCATCAGCCCCGCGGGGGGACATCAGCCCCAGCATTTT. Translated, it gives CAISPAGGHQPQHF.

The chain carries TRBV19 and TRBJ2-4; maybe TRBD1 (6 bases). The germline gives CDR1 LNHDA, CDR2 SQIVND (reference sequence). Trimming pared 6 bases from V and 0 bases from J, leaving 15 bases between. The CDR3 has 16 amino acids. The CDR3 loop is CASSFQGLLAKNIQYF. In DNA form, the CDR3 reads TGTGCCAGTAGCTTCCAGGGGCTATTAGCCAAAAACATTCAGTACTTC.

The chain recombines TRBV5-4 with TRBJ2-5, with 7 positions matching TRBD1. There are 15 residues in the CDR3. Germline trimming cut 3 bases from V and 5 bases from J; bases unmatched to any gene: 10. The germline V gene encodes CDR1 SGHNT and CDR2 YYREEE (reference sequence). CDR3 amino acids: CASSSRQGPVETQYF. CDR3 in DNA: TGTGCCAGCAGCTCGCGACAGGGACCTGTGGAGACCCAGTACTTC.

This clone was seen only a few times. CDR3 sequence reads: CASSDWGGHQETQYF. CDR3 DNA sequence: TGTGCCAGCAGTGACTGGGGGGGGCACCAAGAGACCCAGTACTTC. The J gene is TRBJ2-5, the V gene TRBV2; D is perhaps TRBD2 (7 bases). Germline values: CDR1 SNHLY, CDR2 FYNNEI. This CDR3 is 15 amino acids long. V was cut by 3 bases and J by 0 bases, with 11 bases left in between.

The chain recombines TRBV28 with TRBJ1-1; D call uncertain. V shed 3 bases and J shed 5 bases, with 10 bases lying between them. The CDR3 sequence is 13 residues long. Per germline, CDR1 MDHEN and CDR2 SYDVKM. CDR3 sequence (DNA): TGTGCCAGCAGTTTTCTTCCTCTGACTGAAGCTTTCTTT. It yields the protein CASSFLPLTEAFF. Looking up the rest from reference TRBV28 and TRBJ1-1 gives the full variable domain: DVKVTQSSRYLVKRTGEKVFLECVQDMDHENMFWYRQDPGLGLRLIYFSYDVKMKEKGDIPEGYSVSREKKERFSLILESASTNQTSMYLCASSFLPLTEAFFGQGTRLTVV.

The chain recombines TRBV5-1 with TRBJ2-5; no clear D. CDR1 is SGHRS, CDR2 YFSETQ, per germline. V was shortened by 0 bases and J by 4 bases, with 13 bases between the two germline ends. This CDR3 spans 15 amino acids. The CDR3 reads CASSLGHHRGETQYF. The CDR3 nucleotides are TGCGCCAGCAGCTTGGGTCACCACCGCGGAGAGACCCAGTACTTC.

The chain has TRBV11-2 and TRBJ1-2; the D gene is possibly TRBD1 (6 bases). The V and J ends lost 0 bases and 4 bases respectively, with 12 bases between them. CDR1 SGHAT and CDR2 FQNNGV come from the germline V gene. This CDR3 has 15 amino acids. Here the CDR3 reads CASSLEREGGYGYTF. CDR3 sequence (DNA): TGTGCCAGCAGCTTAGAGAGGGAAGGGGGCTATGGCTACACCTTC.

The rearrangement joins TRBV4-1 to TRBJ1-2; D possibly corresponds to TRBD1 (5 bases). The ends were cut back, 0 bases at V and 0 bases at J, with 14 bases in the middle. CDR1 MGHRA and CDR2 YSYEKL come from the germline V gene. The CDR3 is 17 residues long. CDR3 residues: CASSQDPADTTNYGYTF. The CDR3 DNA sequence: TGCGCCAGCAGCCAAGATCCAGCGGACACCACTAACTATGGCTACACCTTC.

The V gene is TRBV27, the J gene TRBJ1-1; TRBD1 matches at 7 bases. Germline V lookup: CDR1 MNHEY, CDR2 SMNVEV (reference sequence). Unmatched junction bases numbered 0, after V lost 0 bases and J lost 5 bases. The CDR3 is 13 residues long. CDR3 nucleotides: TGTGCCAGCAGTTTATCGACAGGGACTGAAGCTTTCTTT. As protein: CASSLSTGTEAFF.

The chain joins TRBV4-3 to TRBJ1-1; D is unresolved. This CDR3 is built from 14 residues. Trimming removed 0 bases from V and 1 base from J, with 6 bases in between. Germline-derived CDR1 and CDR2 are LGHNA and YSLEER. CDR3 sequence: CASSQEFKNTEAFF. In DNA, the CDR3 is TGCGCCAGCAGCCAAGAGTTCAAGAACACTGAAGCTTTCTTT.

In its sample, this clone was seen once. The rearrangement uses TRBV15 and TRBJ1-5; no reliable D call. CDR3 size: 14 residues. The germline V and J ends were trimmed by 3 bases and 7 bases, with 13 bases remaining between them. CDR1 is LNHNV and CDR2 is YYDKDF in the germline V gene (reference sequence). The CDR3 loop reads CATSRPPLGQPQHF. In nucleotides, the CDR3 is TGTGCCACCAGCAGGCCTCCTTTAGGGCAGCCCCAGCATTTT.

The V call is TRBV7-2, the J call TRBJ2-1; perhaps TRBD1 as D (6 bases). V was pared by 0 bases and J by 7 bases, with 16 bases between. The CDR3 consists of 16 residues. CDR1 and CDR2 from the germline V gene are SGHTA and FQGNSA. CDR3 bases: TGTGCCAGCAGCTTAGCCTTAACGCCACAGGGAAATGAGCAGTTCTTC. The encoded protein is CASSLALTPQGNEQFF.

This clone was seen only a few times. CDR3 amino acids: CASSRGQSGANVLTF. The CDR3 coding sequence is TGTGCCAGCAGCCGCGGACAGTCTGGGGCCAACGTCCTGACTTTC. The J gene is TRBJ2-6, the V gene TRBV7-2; a possible D gene is TRBD1 (6 bases). Trimming shortened V by 5 bases and J by 1 base, and 9 bases separated the two germline ends. The CDR3 is 15 amino acids. Germline CDR1 reads SGHTA; CDR2 reads FQGNSA.

In DNA form, the CDR3 reads TGTGCCAGCAGTCCTCGACATGGCACTGAAGCTTTCTTT. Translated: CASSPRHGTEAFF. The chain is built from TRBV27 and TRBJ1-1, with no clear D. The CDR3 extends over 13 amino acids. The germline V gene has CDR1 MNHEY and CDR2 SMNVEV (reference sequence). V dropped 5 bases and J dropped 4 bases, with 11 bases sitting between them.

This rearrangement joins TRBV5-1 to TRBJ2-6, with TRBD1 matching over 7 bases. Germline V gene sequence: CDR1 SGHRS, CDR2 YFSETQ. V lost 4 bases and J lost 4; bases outside the gene matches: 14. CDR3 size: 18 residues. Written as DNA, the CDR3 is TGCGCCAGCAGCGCTACCGGGACAGTCTCCTCCGGGGCCAACGTCCTGACTTTC. Residues: CASSATGTVSSGANVLTF.

This clone was picked up one time. The gene calls are TRBV11-3 and TRBJ2-3; perhaps TRBD2 as D (7 bases). CDR3 size: 16 residues. V was shortened by 4 bases and J by 5 bases, with 19 bases between the two germline ends. Germline lookup yields CDR1 SGHNT and CDR2 YENEEA. The DNA of the CDR3 is TGTGCCAGCAGCTCGCCCATCGGGGGGCGAGGAGATACGCAGTATTTT. As protein: CASSSPIGGRGDTQYF.

The rearrangement links TRBV27 to TRBJ2-7; 9 bases line up with TRBD2. V lost 6 bases and J lost 3; bases outside the gene matches: 6. Germline-derived CDR1 and CDR2 are MNHEY and SMNVEV (reference sequence). CDR3 length equals 14 residues. The CDR3 region is CASRAGGTGYEQYF. CDR3 sequence (DNA): TGTGCCAGCAGAGCGGGGGGCACCGGCTACGAGCAGTACTTC.

The V and J genes are TRBV7-2 and TRBJ2-2, with 9 bases lining up with TRBD1. V lost 5 bases, J lost 3 bases, and 7 bases stayed unmatched. Germline lookup yields CDR1 SGHTA and CDR2 FQGNSA. The CDR3 contains 16 residues. In DNA, the CDR3 is TGTGCCAGCAGCGAAGCGACAGGGGGTTACACCGGGGAGCTGTTTTTT. Amino acids: CASSEATGGYTGELFF.